These T cell receptor beta chains were read from a single sample in a study of cytomegalovirus exposure and HLA in healthy donors. Generated by immunoSEQ multiplex PCR, the TCRdb table keeps only in-frame clones and is missing some. The repertoire holds about 72,000 clones, 50% to 80% seen once, with roughly a fifth in the top ten. Sequencing input: PBMCs. The receptors derive from a man aged 40-49 years in good health and CMV-seropositive. Both conserved end residues are part of each CDR3. Fields, in order: CDR3 length, D gene, J gene, clone size, V gene, CDR3 protein, CDR3 DNA. The D gene is left open where the match is weak. Clone size appears in some rows only: once, few, many, or a class for an expanded clone.

15	NA	TRBJ2-2	NA	TRBV6-5	CASSYRPSRTGELFF	TGTGCCAGCAGTTACAGGCCTAGCAGAACCGGGGAGCTGTTTTTT
17	TRBD1	TRBJ2-2	NA	TRBV7-7	CASSERTGAANTGELFF	TGTGCTAGCAGCGAAAGGACAGGGGCCGCGAACACCGGGGAGCTGTTTTTT
17	NA	TRBJ1-4	NA	TRBV7-9	CASSLVAGTFSGEKLFF	TGTGCCAGCAGCTTAGTGGCCGGGACATTTTCTGGTGAAAAACTGTTTTTT
15	NA	TRBJ1-5	NA	TRBV4-1	CASSQLSRGNQPQHF	TGCGCCAGCAGCCAGTTGAGCAGGGGTAATCAGCCCCAGCATTTT
16	NA	TRBJ2-3	NA	TRBV7-2	CASSEVPGQATDTQYF	TGTGCCAGCAGCGAAGTCCCGGGACAAGCCACAGATACGCAGTATTTT
12	NA	TRBJ2-5	NA	TRBV21-1	CASSLDREAQYF	TGTGCCAGCAGCCTGGACAGGGAGGCCCAGTACTTC
15	NA	TRBJ2-7	NA	TRBV5-1	CASSLDGGRDYEQYF	TGCGCCAGCAGCTTGGATGGGGGCAGGGACTACGAGCAGTACTTC
16	TRBD1	TRBJ1-4	once	TRBV5-3	CARSADEDRVIEKLFF	TGTGCCAGAAGCGCCGACGAGGACAGGGTGATTGAAAAACTGTTTTTT
15	NA	TRBJ2-1	NA	TRBV5-1	CASREADYAYNEQFF	TGCGCCAGCAGAGAAGCGGACTACGCCTACAATGAGCAGTTCTTC
16	TRBD1	TRBJ1-1	NA	TRBV6-6	CASSSILQGANTEAFF	TGTGCCAGCAGTTCGATCTTACAGGGGGCGAACACTGAAGCTTTCTTT
15	TRBD2	TRBJ2-3	few	TRBV6-6	CASSTPSGGTDTQYF	TGTGCCAGCAGTACCCCTAGCGGGGGAACAGATACGCAGTATTTT
15	NA	TRBJ2-7	NA	TRBV15	CATSRGAGQLLEQYF	TGTGCCACCAGCAGAGGGGCGGGACAGCTTCTCGAGCAGTACTTC
16	TRBD1	TRBJ1-6	few	TRBV6-6	CASSSRTGAGDSPLHF	TGTGCCAGCAGTTCCCGGACAGGCGCCGGGGATTCACCCCTCCACTTT
14	NA	TRBJ1-4	few	TRBV6-1	CASKLLGGDEKLFF	TGTGCCAGCAAACTCCTGGGGGGAGATGAAAAACTGTTTTTT
14	TRBD2	TRBJ2-1	NA	TRBV5-1	CASSLGASGNEQFF	TGCGCCAGCAGCTTGGGGGCTAGCGGGAATGAGCAGTTCTTC
12	NA	TRBJ2-2	NA	TRBV11-3	CASSLGTRELFF	TGTGCCAGCAGCTTAGGGACTAGGGAGCTGTTTTTT
18	TRBD2	TRBJ2-2	NA	TRBV9	CASSVAYLPSGGSGELFF	TGTGCCAGCAGCGTAGCTTATTTGCCCAGCGGGGGGTCCGGGGAGCTGTTTTTT
13	TRBD1	TRBJ1-2	NA	TRBV27	CASRGGQGSGYTF	TGTGCCAGCAGAGGCGGACAGGGGTCTGGCTACACCTTC
14	NA	TRBJ1-4	once	TRBV11-2	CASTKYGGDEKLFF	TGTGCCAGCACCAAATACGGGGGAGACGAAAAACTGTTTTTT
17	TRBD2	TRBJ2-3	NA	TRBV2	CASSGPSGEVSTDTQYF	TGTGCCAGCAGTGGTCCTAGCGGGGAGGTTAGCACAGATACGCAGTATTTT
11	NA	TRBJ2-7	NA	TRBV30	CAWSAGVEQYF	TGTGCCTGGAGCGCAGGGGTCGAGCAGTACTTC
15	NA	TRBJ1-5	NA	TRBV7-8	CASSRGRGGNQPQHF	TGTGCCAGCAGCCGCGGCAGAGGAGGCAATCAGCCCCAGCATTTT
16	NA	TRBJ2-7	NA	TRBV19	CASSIDRSKVGYEQYF	TGTGCCAGTAGTATAGATAGGAGTAAGGTTGGCTACGAGCAGTACTTC
18	NA	TRBJ2-3	NA	TRBV15	CATSRVGGAVGSTDTQYF	TGTGCCACCAGCAGAGTGGGGGGGGCCGTAGGAAGCACAGATACGCAGTATTTT
15	TRBD2	TRBJ2-5	NA	TRBV2	CASILAGGQGETQYF	TGTGCCAGCATCCTAGCGGGGGGACAGGGTGAGACCCAGTACTTC
14	TRBD2	TRBJ2-7	NA	TRBV2	CASSSLAGPYEQYF	TGTGCCAGCAGTTCGCTAGCGGGGCCCTACGAGCAGTACTTC
13	NA	TRBJ1-1	NA	TRBV19	CASSITGKPEAFF	TGTGCCAGTAGTATAACAGGGAAACCTGAAGCTTTCTTT
14	NA	TRBJ1-1	NA	TRBV29-1	CSVEGDISGTEAFF	TGCAGCGTTGAGGGGGACATATCGGGGACTGAAGCTTTCTTT
14	NA	TRBJ2-1	NA	TRBV6-1	CASSEAGRRTEQFF	TGTGCCAGCAGTGAGGCTGGGAGGCGCACTGAGCAGTTCTTC